Listed below are T cell receptor beta chains from one sample, sequenced in a study of a mutant IDH1 vaccine in newly diagnosed glioma. Sequencing was performed with immunoSEQ multiplex PCR; in TCRdb, only in-frame clones are kept and a portion is missing. The sample records around 24,000 clones, roughly nine tenths being singletons. The sequencing used PBMCs, collected from a glioma patient treated with radiotherapy, temozolomide or both. All receptors derive from a man aged 30-40 years with glioma. Each CDR3 is given with its conserved first and last residue. A D gene is named only where the DNA matches it firmly. Expanded clones get a size class; other rows say once, few or many, or leave the size out.

size	D	J	length	V	CDR3	DNA
NA	NA	TRBJ2-1	13	TRBV29-1	CSVDPSSYNEQFF	TGCAGCGTTGATCCCAGCTCCTACAATGAGCAGTTCTTC
NA	NA	TRBJ1-1	17	TRBV19	CASRELWTKGKNTEAFF	TGTGCCAGTAGGGAGCTATGGACAAAGGGAAAGAACACTGAAGCTTTCTTT
NA	NA	TRBJ1-4	13	TRBV2	CASEGRESEKLFF	TGTGCCAGCGAGGGGAGGGAAAGTGAAAAACTGTTTTTT
NA	TRBD1	TRBJ2-2	13	TRBV5-1	CASSLDRGGELFF	TGCGCCAGCAGCTTGGACAGGGGCGGGGAGCTGTTTTTT
NA	NA	TRBJ2-5	15	TRBV6-1	CASSVRQGRGETQYF	TGTGCCAGCAGTGTCCGGCAGGGTAGGGGCGAGACCCAGTACTTC
NA	TRBD1	TRBJ2-7	14	TRBV2	CASTQDRGGLEQYF	TGTGCCAGCACCCAGGACAGGGGGGGTCTCGAGCAGTACTTC
NA	NA	TRBJ1-1	14	TRBV5-1	CASSLFVGSQEAFF	TGCGCCAGCAGCTTGTTCGTCGGGTCCCAGGAAGCTTTCTTT
NA	TRBD1	TRBJ1-5	14	TRBV5-6	CASSFRDRGQPQHF	TGTGCCAGCAGCTTTCGGGACAGGGGGCAGCCCCAGCATTTT
NA	NA	TRBJ1-1	16	TRBV4-2	CASSQDPPGGLTEAFF	TGTGCCAGCAGCCAAGATCCTCCCGGGGGTCTAACTGAAGCTTTCTTT
once	NA	TRBJ1-1	15	TRBV2	CASRQGPQAWPEAFF	TGTGCCAGCAGGCAAGGACCCCAGGCGTGGCCTGAAGCTTTCTTT
NA	NA	TRBJ1-1	13	TRBV27	CASSSPKGTEAFF	TGTGCCAGCAGCAGTCCAAAGGGGACTGAAGCTTTCTTT
large	NA	TRBJ2-2	13	TRBV6-5	CASWYRATGELFF	TGTGCCAGCTGGTATAGGGCTACCGGGGAGCTGTTTTTT
NA	NA	TRBJ1-2	12	TRBV6-5	CASRSGRGSGTF	TGTGCCAGCAGATCTGGTCGGGGCTCAGGGACCTTC
NA	NA	TRBJ1-5	15	TRBV11-2	CASSLGWGSNQPQHF	TGTGCCAGCAGCTTAGGGTGGGGAAGCAATCAGCCCCAGCATTTT
NA	TRBD1	TRBJ1-1	13	TRBV27	CASSFRWGQEAFF	TGTGCCAGCAGTTTTCGCTGGGGACAGGAAGCTTTCTTT
NA	TRBD1	TRBJ1-1	17	TRBV5-1	CASSAGRRQGMNTEAFF	TGCGCCAGCAGCGCGGGTCGGAGACAGGGGATGAACACTGAAGCTTTCTTT
NA	NA	TRBJ1-1	13	TRBV27	CASSSTSEAEAFF	TGTGCCAGCAGTTCCACCTCTGAAGCCGAAGCTTTCTTT
NA	NA	TRBJ2-7	12	TRBV2	CASSESDRGKYF	TGTGCCAGCAGTGAATCAGATAGGGGGAAGTACTTC
NA	NA	TRBJ1-2	14	TRBV11-2	CASSPSQGSYGYTF	TGTGCCAGCAGCCCCTCGCAGGGTTCCTATGGCTACACCTTC
NA	NA	TRBJ2-3	15	TRBV5-1	CASSLRLPPTDTQYF	TGCGCCAGCAGCTTGAGACTTCCCCCCACAGATACGCAGTATTTT
NA	NA	TRBJ1-2	16	TRBV14	CASSQETRGLFYGYTF	TGTGCCAGCAGCCAAGAGACAAGGGGCTTGTTCTATGGCTACACCTTC
few	TRBD1	TRBJ2-1	14	TRBV29-1	CSSGSGQAYNEQFF	TGCAGCTCAGGCTCGGGACAGGCCTACAATGAGCAGTTCTTC
NA	NA	TRBJ2-3	17	TRBV5-5	CASSSSKGPRGTDTQYF	TGTGCCAGCAGCTCCTCGAAGGGCCCCCGAGGGACAGATACGCAGTATTTT
NA	TRBD2	TRBJ2-7	15	TRBV14	CASSREAGFSYEQYF	TGTGCCAGCAGCCGTGAAGCGGGGTTCTCCTACGAGCAGTACTTC
NA	TRBD2	TRBJ2-1	15	TRBV27	CASSSGTSGRNEQFF	TGTGCCAGCAGTTCCGGGACTAGCGGGAGGAATGAGCAGTTCTTC
once	NA	TRBJ2-3	17	TRBV7-2	CASSLAPIATSTDTQYF	TGTGCCAGCAGCTTAGCCCCAATAGCCACCAGCACAGATACGCAGTATTTT
NA	NA	TRBJ2-7	11	TRBV2	CASSLGGEQYF	TGTGCCAGCTCTTTGGGCGGCGAGCAGTACTTC
NA	NA	TRBJ1-4	15	TRBV5-1	CASSSTRRPNEKLFF	TGCGCCAGCAGCTCTACACGTCGACCCAATGAAAAACTGTTTTTT
NA	NA	TRBJ1-1	13	TRBV5-1	CASSLEPHTEAFF	TGCGCCAGCAGCTTGGAACCCCACACTGAAGCTTTCTTT
NA	TRBD1	TRBJ1-4	16	TRBV4-1	CASSQAPGQGSEKLFF	TGCGCCAGCAGCCAGGCTCCGGGACAGGGATCTGAAAAACTGTTTTTT
NA	NA	TRBJ1-5	15	TRBV18	CASAPDAGGNQPQHF	TGTGCCAGCGCCCCGGACGCTGGGGGGAATCAGCCCCAGCATTTT
once	TRBD1	TRBJ1-6	15	TRBV7-2	CASSSTGQNNSPLHF	TGTGCCAGCAGTTCGACAGGGCAAAACAATTCACCCCTCCACTTT
NA	TRBD2	TRBJ2-7	21	TRBV2	CASSEPGGLAGGSGTLYEQYF	TGTGCCAGCAGTGAACCCGGGGGACTAGCGGGAGGCTCCGGAACCCTTTACGAGCAGTACTTC
NA	NA	TRBJ2-3	12	TRBV9	CASSVATDTQYF	TGTGCCAGCAGCGTAGCTACAGATACGCAGTATTTT
NA	NA	TRBJ2-7	14	TRBV7-2	CASSLRSRTYEQYF	TGTGCCAGCAGCTTAAGGAGTCGTACCTACGAGCAGTACTTC
NA	TRBD1	TRBJ2-1	15	TRBV5-1	CASSTRDRGRNEQFF	TGCGCCAGCAGCACCCGGGACAGGGGCAGGAATGAGCAGTTCTTC
NA	NA	TRBJ2-1	15	TRBV19	CASSIRDSSNNEQFF	TGTGCCAGTAGTATTCGGGACTCTTCAAACAATGAGCAGTTCTTC
NA	NA	TRBJ2-2	15	TRBV7-2	CASSLGLPRRGELFF	TGTGCCAGCAGCTTAGGGCTTCCCCGGCGGGGGGAGCTGTTTTTT
NA	TRBD2	TRBJ2-3	17	TRBV27	CASSLPEGSGSTDTQYF	TGTGCCAGCAGTTTACCCGAGGGTAGCGGGAGCACAGATACGCAGTATTTT
NA	TRBD1	TRBJ1-2	15	TRBV27	CASSFGTGANYGYTF	TGTGCCAGCAGTTTCGGGACAGGGGCTAACTATGGCTACACCTTC
NA	NA	TRBJ2-7	13	TRBV5-6	CASSLRGGPEQYF	TGTGCCAGCAGCTTAAGGGGGGGGCCCGAGCAGTACTTC
NA	NA	TRBJ2-5	18	TRBV4-1	CASSLVDTTRRPGETQYF	TGCGCCAGCAGCCTCGTGGACACCACAAGAAGACCCGGGGAGACCCAGTACTTC
NA	NA	TRBJ1-4	13	TRBV5-1	CASSPNPGEKLFF	TGCGCCAGCAGCCCAAACCCCGGGGAAAAACTGTTTTTT
NA	NA	TRBJ2-3	15	TRBV12-5	CARGPWGDRTDTQYF	TGTGCTAGGGGGCCCTGGGGGGATCGCACAGATACGCAGTATTTT
NA	TRBD2	TRBJ2-3	18	TRBV7-9	CASSLGTSGRAGADTQYF	TGTGCCAGCAGTTTGGGGACTAGCGGGAGGGCCGGGGCAGATACGCAGTATTTT
NA	TRBD1	TRBJ2-2	14	TRBV2	CASRDTGVTGELFF	TGTGCCAGCAGGGATACAGGGGTCACCGGGGAGCTGTTTTTT
NA	TRBD2	TRBJ2-1	15	TRBV27	CASSLGTSGSNEQFF	TGTGCCAGCAGTTTGGGGACTAGCGGGAGTAATGAGCAGTTCTTC
NA	NA	TRBJ1-1	16	TRBV18	CASSPFVRRTDTEAFF	TGTGCCAGCTCACCATTCGTGAGGAGGACGGACACTGAAGCTTTCTTT
few	NA	TRBJ1-2	14	TRBV5-6	CASSLAQDYYGYTF	TGTGCCAGCAGCTTGGCTCAGGATTATTATGGCTACACCTTC
NA	TRBD2	TRBJ2-1	16	TRBV7-9	CASSLSLAGTYNEQFF	TGTGCCAGCAGCTTGTCACTAGCGGGCACCTACAATGAGCAGTTCTTC
NA	NA	TRBJ1-3	14	TRBV6-6	CASKLGDSGNTIYF	TGTGCCAGCAAACTTGGGGACTCTGGAAACACCATATATTTT
once	NA	TRBJ1-1	13	TRBV27	CASYAGGWAEAFF	TGTGCCAGCTATGCCGGGGGGTGGGCTGAAGCTTTCTTT
NA	NA	TRBJ2-1	13	TRBV27	CASSLQRRVEQFF	TGTGCCAGCAGTTTACAGAGACGGGTAGAGCAGTTCTTC
NA	NA	TRBJ2-7	12	TRBV12-5	CASSVRVYEQYF	TGTGCTAGTTCAGTCAGAGTCTACGAGCAGTACTTC
NA	TRBD2	TRBJ2-1	13	TRBV27	CASSSTSEDEQFF	TGTGCCAGCAGTTCTACTAGCGAGGACGAGCAGTTCTTC